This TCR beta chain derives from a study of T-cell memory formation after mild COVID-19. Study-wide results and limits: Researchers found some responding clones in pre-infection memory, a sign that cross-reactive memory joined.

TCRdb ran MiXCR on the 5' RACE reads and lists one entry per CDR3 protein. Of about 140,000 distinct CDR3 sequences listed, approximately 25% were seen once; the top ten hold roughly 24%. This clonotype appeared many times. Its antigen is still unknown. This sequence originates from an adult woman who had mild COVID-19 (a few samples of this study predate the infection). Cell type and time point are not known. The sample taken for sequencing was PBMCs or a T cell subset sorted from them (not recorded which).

CDR3 DNA sequence: TGTGCCAGCAGTCCCCGGACTAGCGGGGTTACGGAGACCCAGTACTTC. Translated, it gives CASSPRTSGVTETQYF. The chain carries TRBV6-6 and TRBJ2-5, with 12 bases lining up with TRBD2. Germline values: CDR1 MNHNY, CDR2 SVGAGI (reference sequence). V gave up 5 bases and J gave up 5 bases; unmatched junction bases: 9. CDR3 size: 16 residues.